This T cell receptor (beta chain) was profiled in a study of sequential checkpoint blockade in melanoma. The CDR3 is 15 residues long. Trimming left V 0 bases short and J 1 base short, with 7 bases between. Germline V gene lookup returns CDR1 SGDLS and CDR2 YYNGEE. The treatment denotes: randomized to nivolumab then ipilimumab (arm A) or the reverse (arm B). Some clones are missing from TCRdb's copy, which holds only in-frame ones; the method was immunoSEQ multiplex PCR. The sample holds fewer than 40,000 clones, roughly 90% seen once. This clonotype was sampled from a human donor with melanoma. This chain connects TRBV9 to TRBJ1-4; no reliable D call. Sequenced material: CD8+ T cells sorted from blood (inferred from file names), taken from a patient given nivolumab and ipilimumab in sequence. The CDR3 reads CASSVGEGTNEKLFF. CDR3 coding DNA: TGTGCCAGCAGCGTAGGGGAGGGAACTAATGAAAAACTGTTTTTT.